This TCR beta chain was sequenced in a study of shared clonotypes between healthy human individuals. The wider study: Per donor, three plates held CD4 naive cells, three held CD4 memory, two held CD8 naive and one held CD8 memory.

Germline CDR1 is LGHNA and CDR2 is YSLEER. The CDR3 runs 21 residues. The junction had 19 bases not matched to a gene; V was cut back by 0 bases and J by 0 bases. Only in-frame clones appear in the TCRdb table, and some are missing; sequencing was by immunoSEQ multiplex PCR. The sample yields roughly 2,300,000 clones, about 90% seen once. The clonotype comes from a man between 18 and 29 years old in good health. Some clones in this sample may be carry-over from other donors' samples. Sequencing was done on a sample of naive CD4+ T cells from PBMCs. Sample subset: CD45RA+ positively selected. The V gene is TRBV4-3, the J gene TRBJ2-5; 7 bases agree with TRBD2. CDR3 in amino acids: CASSQDWARGDGQANQETQYF. CDR3 nucleotides: TGCGCCAGCAGCCAAGATTGGGCCCGGGGGGACGGCCAGGCCAACCAAGAGACCCAGTACTTC.